The rows below give T cell receptor beta chains drawn from one sample of a study of early stage breast cancer tumors. Clones were read by immunoSEQ multiplex PCR, and TCRdb kept only the in-frame ones, dropping some. The profile covers about 53,000 clones, with about 90% appearing a single time and roughly 5% taken by the ten largest. Sequencing was carried out using blood. Receptors were obtained from a person aged 65-85 years with breast cancer. Both conserved end residues are part of each CDR3. A D gene is named only where the DNA matches it firmly. Clone size appears in some rows only: once, few, many, or a class for an expanded clone.

J | D | V | size | CDR3 | DNA
TRBJ2-3 | TRBD2 | TRBV4-1 | once | CASSPRTSGGGADTQYF | TGCGCCAGCAGCCCTCGGACTAGCGGGGGGGGTGCAGATACGCAGTATTTT
TRBJ2-3 | NA | TRBV30 | NA | CAWSSGLTDTQYF | TGTGCCTGGAGTTCTGGTCTAACCGATACGCAGTATTTT
TRBJ1-5 | NA | TRBV6-1 | once | CASGGGRWGQPQHF | TGTGCCAGCGGGGGGGGGAGATGGGGTCAGCCCCAGCATTTT
TRBJ2-1 | NA | TRBV5-1 | NA | CASSPLAQRVFNEQFF | TGCGCCAGCAGCCCCCTCGCCCAGCGGGTATTCAATGAGCAGTTCTTC
TRBJ2-1 | TRBD2 | TRBV28 | NA | CASSLFGRAGNEQFF | TGTGCCAGCAGTTTATTCGGGAGGGCCGGGAATGAGCAGTTCTTC
TRBJ2-7 | TRBD2 | TRBV6-5 | NA | CASSYDAGGAYEQYF | TGTGCCAGCAGTTACGACGCGGGGGGGGCCTACGAGCAGTACTTC
TRBJ1-3 | NA | TRBV7-9 | NA | CASSLARFPFSGNTIYF | TGTGCCAGCAGCTTAGCTCGGTTCCCGTTCTCTGGAAACACCATATATTTT
TRBJ2-7 | TRBD1 | TRBV5-8 | NA | CASSWLRTGAAEQYF | TGTGCCAGCAGCTGGCTTAGGACAGGGGCGGCTGAGCAGTACTTC
TRBJ2-7 | TRBD1 | TRBV6-1 | NA | CASSVQGANSYEQYF | TGTGCCAGCAGTGTTCAGGGGGCAAATTCCTACGAGCAGTACTTC
TRBJ2-5 | TRBD2 | TRBV7-2 | NA | CASSLNGGADTWYF | TGTGCCAGCAGCTTAAACGGGGGGGCCGACACCTGGTACTTC
TRBJ1-2 | TRBD1 | TRBV6-5 | NA | CASSKTGVRGYTF | TGTGCCAGCAGCAAAACAGGGGTTAGAGGCTACACCTTC
TRBJ2-7 | TRBD1 | TRBV10-1 | NA | CASRVIQGAAYEQYF | TGCGCCAGCAGGGTAATACAGGGGGCGGCATACGAGCAGTACTTC
TRBJ2-2 | TRBD2 | TRBV19 | NA | CASKSGGSDTGELFF | TGTGCCAGTAAATCGGGCGGGAGCGACACCGGGGAGCTGTTTTTT
TRBJ1-1 | NA | TRBV29-1 | NA | CSVSRDTTEAFF | TGCAGCGTTAGCCGGGACACGACTGAAGCTTTCTTT
TRBJ1-6 | NA | TRBV5-1 | NA | CASSLAGRYSPLHF | TGCGCCAGCAGCTTGGCAGGCCGTTATTCACCCCTCCACTTT
TRBJ1-1 | TRBD1 | TRBV5-1 | NA | CASSPRTGGVTEAFF | TGCGCCAGCAGCCCAAGGACAGGCGGGGTCACTGAAGCTTTCTTT
TRBJ1-2 | TRBD1 | TRBV5-1 | NA | CASSLQTGDIYGYTF | TGCGCCAGCAGCTTGCAAACAGGGGATATCTATGGCTACACCTTC
TRBJ2-2 | NA | TRBV7-3 | NA | CASSPHTGELFF | TGTGCCAGCAGCCCTCACACCGGGGAGCTGTTTTTT
TRBJ2-3 | TRBD2 | TRBV5-1 | NA | CASSRGLAGVADTQYF | TGCGCCAGCAGCAGGGGACTAGCGGGAGTGGCTGATACGCAGTATTTT
TRBJ2-2 | TRBD2 | TRBV6-1 | NA | CASRREGNTGELFF | TGTGCCAGCAGGAGGGAGGGGAACACCGGGGAGCTGTTTTTT
TRBJ1-3 | NA | TRBV19 | NA | CASYSSGNTIYF | TGTGCCAGCTATAGCTCTGGAAACACCATATATTTT
TRBJ1-1 | NA | TRBV19 | NA | CASSMGYANTEAFF | TGTGCCAGTAGTATGGGCTATGCGAACACTGAAGCTTTCTTT
TRBJ1-2 | TRBD1 | TRBV6-1 | NA | CASSLRGQSGYTF | TGTGCCAGCAGTCTCAGGGGGCAGAGTGGCTACACCTTC
TRBJ2-5 | NA | TRBV6-5 | NA | CASSRGLFQETQYF | TGTGCCAGCAGTAGGGGACTGTTTCAAGAGACCCAGTACTTC
TRBJ1-2 | TRBD1 | TRBV6-5 | few | CASSYVSGQGYGYTF | TGTGCCAGCAGTTACGTCTCTGGACAGGGATATGGCTACACCTTC
TRBJ1-3 | NA | TRBV30 | NA | CAWSAGSSGNTIYF | TGTGCCTGGAGTGCTGGGAGCTCTGGAAACACCATATATTTT
TRBJ1-6 | NA | TRBV4-1 | NA | CASSRSSAGMSYNSPLHF | TGCGCCAGCAGCCGCTCTTCGGCGGGGATGTCCTATAATTCACCCCTCCACTTT
TRBJ1-6 | TRBD1 | TRBV5-4 | NA | CASSPFTGVNSPLHF | TGTGCCAGCAGCCCATTCACAGGGGTGAATTCACCCCTCCACTTT
TRBJ2-1 | NA | TRBV7-9 | NA | CASSLTGGYYNEQFF | TGTGCCAGCAGCTTAACCGGGGGTTACTACAATGAGCAGTTCTTC
TRBJ2-1 | TRBD2 | TRBV19 | NA | CASSIKRGDHNEQFF | TGTGCCAGTAGCATAAAGCGGGGGGATCACAATGAGCAGTTCTTC
TRBJ2-3 | NA | TRBV11-2 | NA | CASNHDRTDTQYF | TGTGCCAGCAACCACGACAGGACAGATACGCAGTATTTT
TRBJ2-6 | NA | TRBV7-6 | NA | CASSSTGSGANVLTF | TGTGCCAGCAGCTCGACAGGATCCGGGGCCAACGTCCTGACTTTC
TRBJ1-4 | TRBD1 | TRBV28 | few | CASSLALTGAQLFF | TGTGCCAGCAGTTTAGCCCTAACAGGGGCGCAACTGTTTTTT
TRBJ2-1 | NA | TRBV12-5 | NA | CASGPRESEQFF | TGTGCTAGTGGTCCCCGCGAGAGTGAGCAGTTCTTC
TRBJ1-6 | NA | TRBV11-3 | NA | CASSLDLVSPLHF | TGTGCCAGCAGCTTAGATCTCGTCTCACCCCTCCACTTT
TRBJ2-7 | NA | TRBV28 | once | CASRTGPLYEQYF | TGTGCCAGCAGGACAGGTCCCCTCTACGAGCAGTACTTC
TRBJ1-4 | TRBD1 | TRBV4-2 | NA | CASSQDPGTGGEKLFF | TGTGCCAGCAGCCAAGATCCCGGGACAGGGGGTGAAAAACTGTTTTTT
TRBJ2-7 | TRBD2 | TRBV18 | NA | CASSPPSGRYEQYF | TGTGCCAGCTCACCACCTAGCGGGAGGTACGAGCAGTACTTC
TRBJ1-1 | NA | TRBV6-5 | NA | CASSSRGGGTEAFF | TGTGCCAGCAGTTCGCGCGGGGGAGGCACTGAAGCTTTCTTT
TRBJ2-3 | NA | TRBV11-3 | NA | CASSLANQGQYFTDTQYF | TGTGCCAGCAGCTTAGCGAACCAAGGACAGTACTTCACAGATACGCAGTATTTT
TRBJ2-5 | NA | TRBV25-1 | NA | CASVQTDLKTQYF | TGTGCCAGCGTCCAGACCGACTTAAAGACCCAGTACTTC
TRBJ2-5 | NA | TRBV6-1 | NA | CASTEVTQYF | TGTGCCAGCACCGAGGTGACCCAGTACTTC
TRBJ2-3 | NA | TRBV11-3 | NA | CASSSISGENTQYF | TGTGCCAGCAGCTCCATCTCCGGGGAAAATACGCAGTATTTT
TRBJ2-7 | TRBD2 | TRBV4-1 | NA | CASSQGLAGVYEQYF | TGCGCCAGCAGCCAAGGACTAGCGGGAGTGTACGAGCAGTACTTC
TRBJ2-2 | NA | TRBV6-6 | NA | CASSTPGTGELFF | TGTGCCAGCAGCACCCCAGGGACCGGGGAGCTGTTTTTT
TRBJ2-6 | TRBD2 | TRBV29-1 | NA | CSVGLAGTSGFNLSGANVLTF | TGCAGCGTTGGATTAGCCGGGACTAGCGGGTTCAACCTCTCTGGGGCCAACGTCCTGACTTTC
TRBJ1-6 | NA | TRBV6-5 | NA | CASSYSQGIPVRSLHF | TGTGCCAGCAGTTACTCGCAGGGGATCCCCGTTCGGTCCCTCCACTTT
TRBJ2-3 | NA | TRBV5-1 | NA | CASSLGLDGDTQYF | TGCGCCAGCAGCTTGGGGCTAGATGGCGATACGCAGTATTTT
TRBJ2-1 | TRBD2 | TRBV2 | NA | CASRGLAGISYNEQFF | TGTGCCAGCAGGGGACTAGCGGGAATCTCCTACAATGAGCAGTTCTTC
TRBJ2-3 | TRBD2 | TRBV7-8 | once | CASSPPSGASPQYF | TGTGCCAGCAGCCCCCCTAGCGGGGCCTCACCGCAGTATTTT
TRBJ2-7 | TRBD1 | TRBV2 | NA | CASRDRSYEQYF | TGTGCCAGCCGGGACAGGTCCTACGAGCAGTACTTC